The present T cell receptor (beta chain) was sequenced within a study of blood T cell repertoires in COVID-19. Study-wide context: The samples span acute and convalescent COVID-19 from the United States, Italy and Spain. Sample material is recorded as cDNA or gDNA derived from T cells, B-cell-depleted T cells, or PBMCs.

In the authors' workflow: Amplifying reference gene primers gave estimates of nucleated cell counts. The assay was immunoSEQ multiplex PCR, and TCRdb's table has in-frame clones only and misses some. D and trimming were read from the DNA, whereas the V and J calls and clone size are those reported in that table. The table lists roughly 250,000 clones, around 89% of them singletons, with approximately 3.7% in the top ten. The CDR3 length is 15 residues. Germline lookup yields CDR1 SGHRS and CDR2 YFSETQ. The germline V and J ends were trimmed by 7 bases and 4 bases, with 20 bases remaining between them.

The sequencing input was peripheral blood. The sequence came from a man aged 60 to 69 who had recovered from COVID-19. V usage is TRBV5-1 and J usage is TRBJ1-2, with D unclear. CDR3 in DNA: TGCGCCAGCCAGCTTGGTGGGGAGGGCGCCTATGGCTACACCTTC. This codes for CASQLGGEGAYGYTF.